This T cell receptor beta chain was sequenced in a study of early T cells in non-severe SARS-CoV-2 infection. This clonotype was recorded many times. Its matching antigen is unknown. Trimming cost V 5 bases and J 6 bases, with 24 bases left between them. The germline V gene has CDR1 SGHDN and CDR2 FVKESK. The CDR3 covers 17 residues. Study findings and constraints: There was a bias toward anti-spike CD8 responses in VDJdb matching, which missed private and CD4 specificities.

The TCR library protocol attached unique molecular identifiers to the individual cDNA molecules. Each CDR3 protein is one row after TCRdb ran MiXCR on the 5' RACE reads. The table has 70,000 to 75,000 distinct CDR3 sequences, approximately 14% seen once. The receptor comes from an adult who was a healthcare worker with PCR-confirmed SARS-CoV-2 infection or an uninfected control (not recorded which). Sequencing input: whole blood. The chain carries TRBV14 and TRBJ2-3; D might be TRBD2 (5 bases). CDR3 DNA sequence: TGTGCCAGCAGCTTCCTGACGAGCGGTCTCATAACTGATACGCAGTATTTT. The encoded protein is CASSFLTSGLITDTQYF.